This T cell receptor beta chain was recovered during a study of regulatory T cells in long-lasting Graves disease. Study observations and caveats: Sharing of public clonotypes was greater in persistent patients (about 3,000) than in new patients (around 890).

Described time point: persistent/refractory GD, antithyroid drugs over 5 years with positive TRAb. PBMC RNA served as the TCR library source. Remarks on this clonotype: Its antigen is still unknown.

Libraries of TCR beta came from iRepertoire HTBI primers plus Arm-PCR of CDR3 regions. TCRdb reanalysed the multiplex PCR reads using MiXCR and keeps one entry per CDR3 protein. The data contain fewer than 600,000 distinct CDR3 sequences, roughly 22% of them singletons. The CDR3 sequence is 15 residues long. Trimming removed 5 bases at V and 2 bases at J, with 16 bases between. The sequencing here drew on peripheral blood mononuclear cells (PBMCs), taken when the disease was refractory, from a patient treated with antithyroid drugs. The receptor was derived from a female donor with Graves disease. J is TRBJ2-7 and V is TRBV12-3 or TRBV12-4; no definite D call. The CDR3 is CASSPPGPGPYEQYF. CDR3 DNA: TGTGCCAGCAGTCCCCCGGGCCCAGGCCCCTACGAGCAGTACTTC.